A selection of T cell receptor beta chains follows, all from one sample in a study of low-dose radiotherapy and immunotherapy resistance in tumors. TCRdb called the reads again in MiXCR, with one record for every CDR3 protein. The table has approximately 90,000 distinct CDR3 sequences, 15% to 20% seen once; the top ten hold 2.5% to 3.5%. The starting material was PBMCs, obtained before treatment. All receptors derive from a male donor with prostate cancer. Both conserved end residues are part of each CDR3. The size of a clone is reported for some rows only, either as once, few or many, or as a class for expanded clones.

clone_size | v_call | cdr3_length | cdr3_aa
many | TRBV6-1 | 13 | CASSHRGTDEQYF
. | TRBV2 | 12 | CASRQGTGEQYF
many | TRBV18 | 14 | CASSLDRGFTEAFF
many | TRBV27 | 14 | CASSFSGGHREQFF
many | TRBV20-1 | 17 | CSARAPVADRRYGTQHF
many | TRBV7-2 | 12 | CASSLAINTQYF
many | TRBV14 | 14 | CASSQRGLNTEAFF
many | TRBV11-2 | 15 | CATRPPGVKSGEQFF
. | TRBV9 | 16 | CASSLTGELGYNEQFF
few | TRBV6-2/TRBV6-3 | 18 | CASTYRTSGGPNTGELFF
many | TRBV29-1 | 11 | CSVVGGETQYF
many | TRBV30 | 13 | CAWSVGGAETQYF
few | TRBV5-1 | 14 | CASSWIGADTEAFF
. | TRBV5-1 | 18 | CASSLTGRGEAMNTEAFF
. | TRBV27 | 13 | CASRQGERREQYF
. | TRBV3-1 | 15 | CASSQGPTGPYGYTF
many | TRBV30 | 12 | CAWSERVYGYTF
many | TRBV3-1 | 12 | CASSPIGETQYF
many | TRBV29-1 | 13 | CSVDGGLNTEAFF
many | TRBV21-1 | 10 | CASRGCEQYF
. | TRBV15 | 16 | CATSRRQGGLAGELFF
many | TRBV7-9 | 16 | CASSPTGTGRKDTQYF
many | TRBV29-1 | 15 | CSVEPLTTGPETQYF
many | TRBV7-9 | 14 | CASSHATNTGELFF
many | TRBV9 | 16 | CASSGTSGGAGEGQYF
many | TRBV29-1 | 13 | CSVVPGGGYEQYF
many | TRBV5-1 | 12 | CASKEGYNEQFF
many | TRBV9 | 16 | CASSVAPDYSGNTIYF
many | TRBV15 | 12 | CATSRDYQPQHF
many | TRBV6-2/TRBV6-3 | 11 | CASSSYGEQFF
many | TRBV7-6 | 16 | CASSSLSRQGVNEQYF
. | TRBV7-9 | 14 | CARSWGTNTGELFF
many | TRBV7-2 | 13 | CASSLASGGEQYF
many | TRBV4-1 | 13 | CASSQETQNEQYF
many | TRBV6-2/TRBV6-3 | 12 | CASKGRNYEQYF
many | TRBV6-6 | 15 | CASSVLSGGASEQFF
. | TRBV20-1 | 12 | CSARTGNQPQHF